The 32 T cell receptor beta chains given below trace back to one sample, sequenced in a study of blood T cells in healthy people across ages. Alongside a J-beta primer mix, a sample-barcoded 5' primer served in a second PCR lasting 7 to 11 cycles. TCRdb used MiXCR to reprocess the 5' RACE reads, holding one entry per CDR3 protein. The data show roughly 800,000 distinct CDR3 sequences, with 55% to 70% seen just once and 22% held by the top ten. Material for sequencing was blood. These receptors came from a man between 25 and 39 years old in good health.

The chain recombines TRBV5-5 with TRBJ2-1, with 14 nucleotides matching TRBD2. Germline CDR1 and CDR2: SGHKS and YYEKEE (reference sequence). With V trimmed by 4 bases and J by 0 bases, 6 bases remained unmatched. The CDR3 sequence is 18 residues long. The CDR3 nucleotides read TGTGCCAGCAGCCGACTAGCGGGGGGGCCGGGCTCCTACAATGAGCAGTTCTTC. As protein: CASSRLAGGPGSYNEQFF.

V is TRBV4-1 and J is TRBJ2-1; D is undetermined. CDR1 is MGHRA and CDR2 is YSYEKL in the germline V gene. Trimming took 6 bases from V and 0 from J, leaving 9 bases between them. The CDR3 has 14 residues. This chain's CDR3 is CASRSESSYNEQFF. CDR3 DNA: TGCGCCAGCAGAAGCGAAAGCTCCTACAATGAGCAGTTCTTC.

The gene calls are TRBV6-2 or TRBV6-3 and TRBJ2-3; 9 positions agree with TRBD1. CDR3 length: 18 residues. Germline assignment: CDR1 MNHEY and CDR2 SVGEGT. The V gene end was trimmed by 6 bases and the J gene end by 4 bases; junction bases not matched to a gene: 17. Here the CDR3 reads CASSGQGFTGVRSDTQYF. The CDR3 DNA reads TGTGCCAGCAGCGGACAGGGGTTTACGGGAGTAAGGTCAGATACGCAGTATTTT.

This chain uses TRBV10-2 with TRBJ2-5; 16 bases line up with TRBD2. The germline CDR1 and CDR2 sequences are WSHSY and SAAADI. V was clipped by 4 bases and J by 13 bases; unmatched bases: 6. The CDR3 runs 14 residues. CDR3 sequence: CASSAGLAGGPRYF. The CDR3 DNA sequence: TGCGCCAGCAGTGCGGGACTAGCGGGGGGGCCTCGGTACTTC.

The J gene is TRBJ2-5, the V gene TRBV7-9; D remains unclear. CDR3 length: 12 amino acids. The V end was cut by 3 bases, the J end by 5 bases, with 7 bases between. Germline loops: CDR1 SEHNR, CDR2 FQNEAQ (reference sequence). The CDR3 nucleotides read TGTGCCAGCAGCTTTAGTTGGGAGACCCAGTACTTC. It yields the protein CASSFSWETQYF.

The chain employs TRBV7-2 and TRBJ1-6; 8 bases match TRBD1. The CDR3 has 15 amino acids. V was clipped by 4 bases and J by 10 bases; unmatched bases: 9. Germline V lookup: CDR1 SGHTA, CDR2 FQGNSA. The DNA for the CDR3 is TGTGCCAGCAGCTCCCAGACAGGGGTAGGGTCACCCCTCCACTTT. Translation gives CASSSQTGVGSPLHF.

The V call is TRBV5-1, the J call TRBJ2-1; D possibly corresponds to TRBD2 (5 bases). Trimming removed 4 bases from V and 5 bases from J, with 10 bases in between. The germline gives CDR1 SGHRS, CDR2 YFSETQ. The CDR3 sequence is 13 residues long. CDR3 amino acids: CASSPAGNNEQFF. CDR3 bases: TGCGCCAGCAGCCCCGCCGGGAACAATGAGCAGTTCTTC. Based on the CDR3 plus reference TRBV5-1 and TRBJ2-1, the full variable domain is KAGVTQTPRYLIKTRGQQVTLSCSPISGHRSVSWYQQTPGQGLQFLFEYFSETQRNKGNFPGRFSGRQFSNSRSEMNVSTLELGDSALYLCASSPAGNNEQFFGPGTRLTVL.

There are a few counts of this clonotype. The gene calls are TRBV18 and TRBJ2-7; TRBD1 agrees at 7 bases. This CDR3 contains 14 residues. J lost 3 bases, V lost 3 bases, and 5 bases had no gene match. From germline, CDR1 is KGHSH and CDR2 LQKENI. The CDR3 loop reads CASSPQYRGYEQYF. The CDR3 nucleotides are TGTGCCAGCTCACCTCAGTACAGGGGCTACGAGCAGTACTTC.

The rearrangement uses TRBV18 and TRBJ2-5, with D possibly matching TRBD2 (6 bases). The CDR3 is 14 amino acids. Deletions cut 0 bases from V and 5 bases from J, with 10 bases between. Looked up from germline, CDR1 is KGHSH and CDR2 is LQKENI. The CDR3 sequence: CASSPPPEGETQYF. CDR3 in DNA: TGTGCCAGCTCACCACCTCCGGAGGGGGAGACCCAGTACTTC.

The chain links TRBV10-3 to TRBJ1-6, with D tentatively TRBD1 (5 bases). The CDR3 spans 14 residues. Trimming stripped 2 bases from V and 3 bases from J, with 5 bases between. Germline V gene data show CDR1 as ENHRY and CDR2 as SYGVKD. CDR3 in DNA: TGTGCCATCAGTGAGGACAGCTATAATTCACCCCTCCACTTT. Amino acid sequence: CAISEDSYNSPLHF.

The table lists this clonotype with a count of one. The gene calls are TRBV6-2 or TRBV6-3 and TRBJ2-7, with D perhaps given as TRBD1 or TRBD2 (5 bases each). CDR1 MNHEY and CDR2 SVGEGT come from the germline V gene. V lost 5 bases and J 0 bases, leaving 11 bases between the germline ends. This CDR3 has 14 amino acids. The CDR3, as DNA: TGTGCCAGCAGTCGGGACGGAAACTCCTACGAGCAGTACTTC. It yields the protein CASSRDGNSYEQYF.

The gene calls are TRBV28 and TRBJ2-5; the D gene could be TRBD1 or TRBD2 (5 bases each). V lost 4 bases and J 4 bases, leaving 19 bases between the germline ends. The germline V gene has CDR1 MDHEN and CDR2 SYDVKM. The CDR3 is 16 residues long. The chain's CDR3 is CASSSTGTAIAETQYF. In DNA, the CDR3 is TGTGCCAGCAGTTCCACCGGGACCGCCATCGCAGAGACCCAGTACTTC.

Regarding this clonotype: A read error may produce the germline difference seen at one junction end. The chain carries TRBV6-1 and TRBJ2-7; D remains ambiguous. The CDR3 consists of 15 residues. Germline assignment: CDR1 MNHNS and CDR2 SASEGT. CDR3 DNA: TGTGCCAGCAGTGAACAAGTCCAGGCCCCCAAGGAGCGGTACTTC. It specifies CASSEQVQAPKERYF.

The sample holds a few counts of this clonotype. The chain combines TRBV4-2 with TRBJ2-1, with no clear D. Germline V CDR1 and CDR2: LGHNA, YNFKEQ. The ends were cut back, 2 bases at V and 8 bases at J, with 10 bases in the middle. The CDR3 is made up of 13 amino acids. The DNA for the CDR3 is TGTGCCAGCAGCCAAACTGAGTCGCATGAGCAGTTCTTC. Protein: CASSQTESHEQFF.

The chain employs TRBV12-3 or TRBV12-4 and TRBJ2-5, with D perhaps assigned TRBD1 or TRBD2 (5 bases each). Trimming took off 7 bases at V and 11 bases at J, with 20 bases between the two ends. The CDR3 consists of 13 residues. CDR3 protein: CASMTTDKREQYF. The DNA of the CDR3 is TGTGCCAGCATGACGACGGACAAGAGGGAGCAGTACTTC.

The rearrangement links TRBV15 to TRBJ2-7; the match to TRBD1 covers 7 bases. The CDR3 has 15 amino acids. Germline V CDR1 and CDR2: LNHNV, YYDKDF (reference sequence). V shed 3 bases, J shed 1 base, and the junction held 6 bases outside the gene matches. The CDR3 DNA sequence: TGTGCCACCAGCAGGACAGGGTTAGCATCCTACGAGCAGTACTTC. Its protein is CATSRTGLASYEQYF.

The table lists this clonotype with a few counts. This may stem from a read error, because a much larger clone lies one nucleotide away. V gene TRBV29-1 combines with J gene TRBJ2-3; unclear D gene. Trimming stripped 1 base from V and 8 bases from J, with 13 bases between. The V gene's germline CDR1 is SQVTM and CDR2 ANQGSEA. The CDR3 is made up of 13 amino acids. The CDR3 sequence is CSVEGGNKGTQYF. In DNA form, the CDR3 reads TGCAGCGTTGAAGGAGGAAACAAGGGTACGCAGTATTTT.

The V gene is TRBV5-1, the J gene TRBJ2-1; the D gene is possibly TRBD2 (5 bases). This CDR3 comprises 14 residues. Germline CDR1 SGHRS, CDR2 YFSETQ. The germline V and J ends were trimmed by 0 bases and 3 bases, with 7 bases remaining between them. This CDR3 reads CASSLAEVYNEQFF. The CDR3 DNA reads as TGCGCCAGCAGCTTGGCGGAGGTCTACAATGAGCAGTTCTTC.

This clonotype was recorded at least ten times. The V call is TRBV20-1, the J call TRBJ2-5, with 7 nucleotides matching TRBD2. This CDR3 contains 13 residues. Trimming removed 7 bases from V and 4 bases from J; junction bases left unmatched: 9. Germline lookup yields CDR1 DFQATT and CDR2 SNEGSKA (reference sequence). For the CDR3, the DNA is TGCAGTGGTTGCCGACTAGCTCGAGAGACCCAGTACTTC. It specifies CSGCRLARETQYF.

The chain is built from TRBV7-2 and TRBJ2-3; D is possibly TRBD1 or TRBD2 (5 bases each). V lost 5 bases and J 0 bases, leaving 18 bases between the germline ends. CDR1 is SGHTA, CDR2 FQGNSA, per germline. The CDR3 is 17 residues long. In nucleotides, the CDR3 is TGTGCCAGCAGCCGGACGGGGCAAGCGCCTAGCACAGATACGCAGTATTTT. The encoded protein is CASSRTGQAPSTDTQYF.

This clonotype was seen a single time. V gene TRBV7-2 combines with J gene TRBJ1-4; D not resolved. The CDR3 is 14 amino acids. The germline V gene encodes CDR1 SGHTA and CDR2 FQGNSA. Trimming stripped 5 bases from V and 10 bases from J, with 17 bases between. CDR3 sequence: CASSPSLGLGKLFF. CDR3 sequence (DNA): TGTGCCAGCAGCCCAAGTCTGGGATTGGGAAAACTGTTTTTT.

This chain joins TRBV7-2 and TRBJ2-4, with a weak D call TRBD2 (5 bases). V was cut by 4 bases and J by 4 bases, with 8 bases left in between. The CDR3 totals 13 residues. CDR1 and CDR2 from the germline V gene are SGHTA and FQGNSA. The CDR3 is CASSSDLKNIQYF. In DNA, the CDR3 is TGTGCCAGCAGCTCGGACTTAAAAAACATTCAGTACTTC.

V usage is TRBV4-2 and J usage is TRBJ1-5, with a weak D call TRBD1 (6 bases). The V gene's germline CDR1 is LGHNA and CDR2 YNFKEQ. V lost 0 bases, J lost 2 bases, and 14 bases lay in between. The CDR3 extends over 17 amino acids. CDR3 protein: CASSQDGGRQGNQPQHF. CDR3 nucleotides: TGTGCCAGCAGCCAAGACGGGGGCAGGCAGGGCAATCAGCCCCAGCATTTT.

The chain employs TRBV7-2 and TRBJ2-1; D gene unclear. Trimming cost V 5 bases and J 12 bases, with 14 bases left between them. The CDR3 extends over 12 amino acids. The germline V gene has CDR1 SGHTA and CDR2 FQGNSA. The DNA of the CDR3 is TGTGCCAGCAGCCGGGCCCATCGGGCGCAGTTCTTC. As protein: CASSRAHRAQFF.

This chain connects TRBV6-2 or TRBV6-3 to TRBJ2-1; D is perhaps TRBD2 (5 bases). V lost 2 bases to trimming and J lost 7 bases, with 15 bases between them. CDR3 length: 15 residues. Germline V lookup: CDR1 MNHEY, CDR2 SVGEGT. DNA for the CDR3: TGTGCCAGCAGTTACGGCTCGGGAACCGAGAATGAGCAGTTCTTC. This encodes CASSYGSGTENEQFF.

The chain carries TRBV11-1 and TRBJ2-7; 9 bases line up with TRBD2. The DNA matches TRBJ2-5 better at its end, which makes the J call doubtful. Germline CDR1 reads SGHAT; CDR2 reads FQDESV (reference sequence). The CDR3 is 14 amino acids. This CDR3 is CASSLREGWETQYF. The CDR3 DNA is TGTGCCAGCAGCTTGCGGGAGGGATGGGAGACCCAGTACTTC.

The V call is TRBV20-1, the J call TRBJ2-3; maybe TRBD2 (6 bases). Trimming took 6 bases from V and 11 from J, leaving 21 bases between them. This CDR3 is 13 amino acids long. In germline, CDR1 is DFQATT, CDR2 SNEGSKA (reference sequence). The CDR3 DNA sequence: TGCAGTGCCCAAACGAGCCTCTTGGGAGGGCAGTATTTT. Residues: CSAQTSLLGGQYF.

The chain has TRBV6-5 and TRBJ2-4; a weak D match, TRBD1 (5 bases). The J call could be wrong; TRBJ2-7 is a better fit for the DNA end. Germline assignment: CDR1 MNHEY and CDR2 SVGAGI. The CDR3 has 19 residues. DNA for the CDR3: TGTGCCAGCAGTCTACAGCCCCATCAACCAGGGCCTCACTTCCACGAGCAGTACTTC. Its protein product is CASSLQPHQPGPHFHEQYF.

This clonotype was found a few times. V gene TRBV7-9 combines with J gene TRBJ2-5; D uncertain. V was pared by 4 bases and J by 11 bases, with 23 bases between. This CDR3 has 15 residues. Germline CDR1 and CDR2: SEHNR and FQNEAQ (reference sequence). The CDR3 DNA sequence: TGTGCCAGCAGCTCTGAGAGATCCGAAAAGGAAGAGCAGTACTTC. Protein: CASSSERSEKEEQYF.

CDR3: CASRPDPTRETQYF. CDR3 sequence (DNA): TGTGCCAGCAGACCCGATCCGACCCGGGAGACCCAGTACTTC. The chain has TRBV7-2 and TRBJ2-5; D is undetermined. The CDR3 extends over 14 amino acids. V lost 6 bases, J lost 5 bases, and 16 bases lay in between. Germline values: CDR1 SGHTA, CDR2 FQGNSA.

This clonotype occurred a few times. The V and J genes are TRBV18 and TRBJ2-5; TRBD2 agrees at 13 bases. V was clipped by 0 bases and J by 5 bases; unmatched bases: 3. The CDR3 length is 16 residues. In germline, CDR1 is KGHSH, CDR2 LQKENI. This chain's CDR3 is CASSPPGLAGSETQYF. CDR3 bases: TGTGCCAGCTCACCACCGGGACTAGCGGGAAGTGAGACCCAGTACTTC.

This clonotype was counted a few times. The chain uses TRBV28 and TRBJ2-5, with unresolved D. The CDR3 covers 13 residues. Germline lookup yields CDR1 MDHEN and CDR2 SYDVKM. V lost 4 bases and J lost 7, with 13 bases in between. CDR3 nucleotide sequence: TGTGCCAGCAGTTCTTTTTTATTCGGGACCCAGTACTTC. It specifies CASSSFLFGTQYF. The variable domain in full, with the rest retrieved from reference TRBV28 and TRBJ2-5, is DVKVTQSSRYLVKRTGEKVFLECVQDMDHENMFWYRQDPGLGLRLIYFSYDVKMKEKGDIPEGYSVSREKKERFSLILESASTNQTSMYLCASSSFLFGTQYFGPGTRLLVL.